This entry lists 19 T cell receptor beta chains sequenced from one sample in a study of blood T cell repertoires in COVID-19. Here immunoSEQ multiplex PCR was the method, and the copy in TCRdb shows in-frame clones only, minus some. Here the sample spans around 170,000 clones, 80% to 90% being singletons. Sequenced sample: peripheral blood. Receptor source: a man aged 45-65 years with active or convalescent COVID-19.

The chain carries TRBV6-5 and TRBJ1-2; D perhaps matches TRBD1 (6 bases). This CDR3 has 15 residues. Per the germline V gene, CDR1 is MNHEY and CDR2 is SVGAGI. V was shortened by 5 bases and J by 4 bases, with 17 bases between the two germline ends. This CDR3 is CASSPAPRGPYGYTF. CDR3 nucleotide sequence: TGTGCCAGCAGTCCCGCTCCCAGGGGACCCTATGGCTACACCTTC.

The chain employs TRBV6-6 and TRBJ2-3, with 14 bases aligning to TRBD2. Unmatched junction bases numbered 7, after V lost 7 bases and J lost 10 bases. CDR1 is MNHNY and CDR2 is SVGAGI in the germline V gene (reference sequence). This CDR3 spans 14 amino acids. The CDR3 bases are TGTGCCAGCACCGGGACTAGCGGGAGCTCGGCGCAGTATTTT. Translated: CASTGTSGSSAQYF.

The rearrangement joins TRBV29-1 to TRBJ2-3, with D perhaps TRBD2 (5 bases). Germline V lookup: CDR1 SQVTM, CDR2 ANQGSEA. CDR3 size: 12 residues. V was clipped by 5 bases and J by 2 bases, with 8 bases between them. The CDR3 DNA sequence: TGCAGCGTTTTTAGCGCCACAGATACGCAGTATTTT. Amino acids: CSVFSATDTQYF.

The chain links TRBV5-4 to TRBJ2-7; 8 bases map to TRBD1. The CDR3 length is 15 residues. The germline V gene has CDR1 SGHNT and CDR2 YYREEE (reference sequence). The J segment lost 6 bases and the V segment lost 0 bases, leaving 8 bases of the junction unmatched. CDR3 protein: CASSLGGTGLFEQYF. CDR3 DNA: TGTGCCAGCAGCTTGGGGGGGACAGGTTTGTTCGAGCAGTACTTC.

The chain carries TRBV7-9 and TRBJ1-6, with a tentative D call TRBD1 (5 bases). V lost 5 bases, J lost 9 bases, and 14 bases lay in between. The germline V gene has CDR1 SEHNR and CDR2 FQNEAQ (reference sequence). The CDR3 has 14 residues. CDR3 bases: TGTGCCAGCAGCCCAGACCAGGGTTTTTCACCCCTCCACTTT. It encodes CASSPDQGFSPLHF.

The chain employs TRBV11-2 and TRBJ1-2, with D uncertain. The CDR3 has 13 residues. Trimming removed 6 bases at V and 3 bases at J, with 11 bases between. Germline V lookup: CDR1 SGHAT, CDR2 FQNNGV. The CDR3 nucleotides read TGTGCCAGCAGTTCTTACGGAGACTATGGCTACACCTTC. It codes for CASSSYGDYGYTF.

The V gene is TRBV10-3, the J gene TRBJ1-3; TRBD1 matches 9 bases. J lost 8 bases, V lost 2 bases, and 1 base had no gene match. The germline gives CDR1 ENHRY, CDR2 SYGVKD. The CDR3 loop spans 13 amino acids. The CDR3 here is CAISERTGDTIYF. DNA for the CDR3: TGTGCCATCAGTGAGAGGACAGGGGACACCATATATTTT.

The CDR3 DNA reads as TGCGCCAGCAGCTTGGAACCTAGCGGGAGGGCCCACACAGATACGCAGTATTTT. It specifies CASSLEPSGRAHTDTQYF. The V gene is TRBV5-1, the J gene TRBJ2-3, with TRBD2 identical over 12 bases. V trimming: 0 bases; J trimming: 2 bases; junction bases outside the gene matches: 7. The germline gives CDR1 SGHRS, CDR2 YFSETQ. There are 18 residues in the CDR3.

V and J are TRBV7-9 and TRBJ1-2, with a possible D match to TRBD1 (5 bases). This CDR3 has 14 amino acids. Trimming removed 1 base at V and 2 bases at J, with 8 bases between. CDR1 is SEHNR, CDR2 FQNEAQ, per germline (reference sequence). CDR3 sequence reads: CASSLDGGNYGYTF. DNA for the CDR3: TGTGCCAGCAGCTTAGACGGGGGAAACTATGGCTACACCTTC.

This chain uses TRBV5-1 with TRBJ1-3, with D possibly matching TRBD1 (5 bases). The CDR3 sequence is 14 residues long. The ends were cut back, 6 bases at V and 0 bases at J, with 10 bases in the middle. Germline assignment: CDR1 SGHRS and CDR2 YFSETQ. Here the CDR3 reads CASKLGVSGNTIYF. The DNA of the CDR3 is TGCGCCAGCAAGTTAGGGGTCTCTGGAAACACCATATATTTT.

The V call is TRBV5-1, the J call TRBJ1-1; the match to TRBD1 covers 7 bases. Trimming cost V 3 bases and J 3 bases; bases outside gene matches: 11. Germline values: CDR1 SGHRS, CDR2 YFSETQ. CDR3 length: 16 residues. The CDR3: CASSSPMGQLDTEAFF. CDR3 sequence (DNA): TGCGCCAGCAGCTCCCCCATGGGACAGTTGGACACTGAAGCTTTCTTT.

The rearrangement links TRBV7-9 to TRBJ2-5; TRBD2 might be the D (6 bases). This CDR3 has 14 residues. CDR1 and CDR2 (germline): SEHNR, FQNEAQ (reference sequence). The V end lost 5 bases, the J end lost 1 base, and 11 bases lay between the germline ends. In DNA form, the CDR3 reads TGTGCCAGCAGCCCGCCGGAGGGCCAAGAGACCCAGTACTTC. Translated, it gives CASSPPEGQETQYF.

The rearrangement uses TRBV10-3 and TRBJ1-6; D is unresolved. V lost 7 bases and J lost 7, with 11 bases in between. The V gene's germline CDR1 is ENHRY and CDR2 SYGVKD. This CDR3 region has 13 residues. CDR3 sequence: CAITREINSPLHF. In DNA form, the CDR3 reads TGTGCCATCACCCGGGAAATCAATTCACCCCTCCACTTT.

A single count supports this clone. The genes are TRBV30 and TRBJ2-1, with D tentatively TRBD2 (6 bases). The germline V gene encodes CDR1 GTSNPN and CDR2 SVGIG (reference sequence). This CDR3 has 14 amino acids. Trimming stripped 1 base from V and 0 bases from J, with 7 bases between. The CDR3 reads CAWSGDSSYNEQFF. The CDR3 nucleotides are TGTGCCTGGAGTGGGGACTCCTCCTACAATGAGCAGTTCTTC.

The rearrangement joins TRBV15 to TRBJ1-6; D gene uncertain. The CDR3 runs to 13 residues. V lost 0 bases and J lost 10, with 7 bases in between. Germline-derived CDR1 and CDR2 are LNHNV and YYDKDF (reference sequence). The CDR3 nucleotides are TGTGCCACCAGCAGAGATCTCACATCACCCCTCCACTTT. Protein: CATSRDLTSPLHF.

V and J are TRBV6-5 and TRBJ1-4; no definite D call. The CDR3 spans 15 residues. Trimming shortened V by 0 bases and J by 8 bases, and 13 bases separated the two germline ends. Germline CDR1 is MNHEY and CDR2 is SVGAGI. CDR3 residues: CASSYSNPPGEKLFF. CDR3 bases: TGTGCCAGCAGTTACTCGAACCCACCGGGGGAAAAACTGTTTTTT.

This chain links TRBV27 with TRBJ2-3, with TRBD2 matching over 12 bases. This CDR3 has 16 residues. Germline assignment: CDR1 MNHEY and CDR2 SMNVEV (reference sequence). V shed 3 bases and J 4 bases; nucleotides not matched to a gene: 5. CDR3 DNA: TGTGCCAGCAGTTTCAGGCTAGCGGGAGGGTCAGATACGCAGTATTTT. This encodes CASSFRLAGGSDTQYF.

The chain carries TRBV19 and TRBJ2-7, with 10 bases aligning to TRBD1. V was clipped by 4 bases and J by 4 bases; unmatched bases: 10. Germline CDR1 reads LNHDA; CDR2 reads SQIVND (reference sequence). The CDR3 runs to 16 residues. CDR3 bases: TGTGCCAGTAGTAACTTTCTCGGACAGGGGGGTTACGAGCAGTACTTC. Translated, it gives CASSNFLGQGGYEQYF.

The chain employs TRBV19 and TRBJ1-5; D might be TRBD1 (5 bases). This CDR3 region has 15 residues. The germline gives CDR1 LNHDA, CDR2 SQIVND (reference sequence). Trimming took 3 bases from V and 4 from J, leaving 13 bases between them. The CDR3 protein is CASSMIGATNQPQHF. CDR3 DNA: TGTGCCAGTAGTATGATAGGGGCTACGAATCAGCCCCAGCATTTT. Combining the CDR3 with reference TRBV19 and TRBJ1-5 gives the whole variable domain DGGITQSPKYLFRKEGQNVTLSCEQNLNHDAMYWYRQDPGQGLRLIYYSQIVNDFQKGDIAEGYSVSREKKESFPLTVTSAQKNPTAFYLCASSMIGATNQPQHFGDGTRLSIL.